This TCR beta chain was observed in a study of T cells in localized non-small cell lung cancer. Study-level findings and limits: Sequence data derive from only one tumor region, so heterogeneity remains possible. Within adjacent lung there appeared a median around 57 of the top 100 tumor clones.

In the case of this clone: What it binds is not known.

Germline CDR1 is SGHDT and CDR2 is YYEEEE. Trimming took off 4 bases at V and 6 bases at J, with 13 bases between the two ends. The CDR3 covers 13 residues. Some clones are missing from TCRdb's copy, which holds only in-frame ones; the method was immunoSEQ multiplex PCR. The sample holds tens of thousands of clones, 85% to 90% seen once. The genes are TRBV5-6 and TRBJ1-2, with a tentative D call TRBD1 (6 bases). The sample here was peripheral blood, taken before any cancer treatment. The TCR comes from a woman aged 40-75 years with stage I squamous cell lung carcinoma. CDR3 DNA: TGTGCCAGCAGCAGATTACAGGGTGATGGCTACACCTTC. Translating it yields CASSRLQGDGYTF.